This T cell receptor (beta chain) was identified in a study of PD-L1 blockade in urothelial cancer. Study at large: Bladder-origin urothelial cancer in males described about 90% of the 29 patients.

This CDR3 is built from 13 residues. V was pared by 8 bases and J by 4 bases, with 11 bases between. Per germline, CDR1 WNHNN and CDR2 SYGVQD (reference sequence). Sequencing used immunoSEQ multiplex PCR; TCRdb keeps in-frame clones, though not all of them. Here the sample spans about 120,000 clones, approximately 89% being singletons. Time point of the sample: peripheral blood 6 weeks after treatment start. The sequencing here drew on PBMCs, taken around atezolizumab (anti-PD-L1) treatment. The clonotype was recovered from a man in his fifties or sixties with urothelial cancer. This sequence joins TRBV10-1 and TRBJ2-2; maybe TRBD2 (7 bases). The CDR3 bases are TGCGCCAGCCGGCGGGGGCCCACCGGGGAGCTGTTTTTT. Encoded protein: CASRRGPTGELFF.